This T cell receptor beta chain appears in the sequencing data of a study of blood T cell repertoires in COVID-19. This table comes from immunoSEQ multiplex PCR, and its TCRdb copy is limited to in-frame clones, with some not included. This table has roughly 500,000 clones, 75% to 90% appearing once. V was shortened by 5 bases and J by 6 bases, with 20 bases between the two germline ends. Germline V lookup: CDR1 WSHSY, CDR2 SAAADI. The CDR3 runs to 15 residues. This TCR derives from a man aged 18 to 29 with COVID-19, enrolled during active disease. The J gene is TRBJ2-7, the V gene TRBV10-2; D possibly corresponds to TRBD1 (6 bases). The sample taken for sequencing was peripheral blood. CDR3: CASSQTRTAPGEQYF. In DNA, the CDR3 is TGCGCCAGCAGTCAGACCCGGACAGCCCCCGGCGAGCAGTACTTC.